The entry below gives a single T cell receptor beta chain sequence along with its context. The antigen remains undetermined. This CDR3 is missing its conserved last phenylalanine or tryptophan, likely due to a read error. This sample is part of a study of regulatory T cells in long-lasting Graves disease. The time point here: newly diagnosed GD, antithyroid drugs for less than 3 months. There was RNA extracted from PBMCs, and the TCR library was made from it. The V and J ends lost 4 bases and 9 bases respectively, with 18 bases between them. Germline V lookup: CDR1 SGHDN, CDR2 FVKESK. The CDR3 runs 15 residues. iRepertoire HTBI primers and Arm-PCR of CDR3 regions built TCR beta libraries. One entry per CDR3 protein, called by TCRdb with MiXCR from the multiplex PCR reads. The sample holds some 400,000 distinct CDR3 sequences; more than 12% are singletons and the top ten take roughly a sixth. Study outcomes and limitations: Sharing of public clonotypes was greater in persistent patients (under 3,000) than in new patients (almost 1,000). Rather than thyroid tissue, only peripheral blood underwent study.

This same sample was also part of a study on T cells in Graves' hyperthyroidism and ophthalmopathy. As that study records: Graves' hyperthyroidism is called stable when ophthalmopathy does not progress within 18 months. Classification by a 13 V-J model distinguished ophthalmopathy from stable hyperthyroidism.

The source material was peripheral blood mononuclear cells (PBMCs), sampled at new diagnosis, from a patient treated with antithyroid drugs. This TCR was sampled from a woman between 25 and 40 years old with Graves disease. This sequence joins TRBV14 and TRBJ2-2; TRBD1 might be the D (6 bases). The CDR3 is CASSRDLMGARELFL. CDR3 nucleotides: TGTGCCAGCAGCCGGGACCTTATGGGGGCTAGGGAGCTGTTTCTT.